This T cell receptor (beta chain) originates from a study of T cell responses to AZD1222 COVID-19 vaccine. Germline lookup yields CDR1 LGHNA and CDR2 YNFKEQ. V shed 1 base and J shed 9 bases, with 25 bases lying between them. The length of the CDR3 is 18 residues. Generated by immunoSEQ multiplex PCR, the TCRdb table keeps only in-frame clones and is missing some. The table lists 80,000 to 85,000 clones, less than 95% of them singletons. This clonotype originated in an adult who received the AZD1222 COVID-19 vaccine. The chain links TRBV4-2 to TRBJ2-1; a possible D gene is TRBD2 (6 bases). Sample: peripheral blood, taken 28 days after the second AZD1222 dose. The CDR3 spells CASSQGVGAGPRVSEQFF. The CDR3 DNA reads TGTGCCAGCAGCCAAGGAGTTGGCGCGGGGCCCCGAGTGAGTGAGCAGTTCTTC.